The rows below give T cell receptor beta chains drawn from one sample of a study of T cell changes during pregnancy in multiple sclerosis. Repertoires were generated with immunoSEQ multiplex PCR, while TCRdb's copy carries only in-frame clones and drops some. Here the sample spans around 32,000 clones, 91% being singletons. This material consisted of CD8+ T cells from peripheral blood mononuclear cells, taken in the second trimester of pregnancy. Receptors were obtained from a female donor in good health, enrolled as a control in a pregnancy study. Both conserved end residues are part of each CDR3. The D gene is left open where the match is weak. A row's size may be missing; if present it is once, few, many or a size class.

clone size,D gene,V gene,J gene,CDR3 length,CDR3 protein,CDR3 DNA
once,TRBD2,TRBV6-1,TRBJ2-5,15,CASSESAGGPETQYF,TGTGCCAGCAGTGAATCAGCGGGGGGGCCCGAGACCCAGTACTTC
-,-,TRBV9,TRBJ1-1,16,CASSVDPQSMNTEAFF,TGTGCCAGCAGCGTAGACCCTCAGTCCATGAACACTGAAGCTTTCTTT
-,TRBD1,TRBV27,TRBJ2-1,11,CASSPGTGEFF,TGTGCCAGCAGCCCCGGGACAGGGGAGTTCTTC
-,-,TRBV5-5,TRBJ2-3,14,CASSWSDITDTQYF,TGTGCCAGCAGCTGGTCCGACATCACAGATACGCAGTATTTT
-,TRBD1,TRBV4-3,TRBJ2-1,16,CASSSLRDRPYNEQFF,TGCGCCAGCAGCTCTCTCCGGGACAGGCCCTACAATGAGCAGTTCTTC
-,TRBD2,TRBV5-4,TRBJ2-7,17,CASSSDPSAGGAYEQYF,TGTGCCAGCAGCTCCGACCCCTCAGCGGGGGGAGCCTACGAGCAGTACTTC
-,-,TRBV6-5,TRBJ1-4,15,CASSYTQGGGEKLFF,TGTGCCAGCAGTTACACGCAGGGAGGCGGTGAAAAACTGTTTTTT
-,-,TRBV5-5,TRBJ2-7,12,CASSLTVGEQYF,TGTGCCAGCAGCTTGACAGTTGGCGAGCAGTACTTC
-,-,TRBV7-2,TRBJ1-1,16,CASSFEFDTPNTEAFF,TGTGCCAGCAGCTTCGAATTCGACACCCCGAACACTGAAGCTTTCTTT
-,-,TRBV7-9,TRBJ2-2,12,CASSIQTGELFF,TGTGCCAGCAGCATTCAGACCGGGGAGCTGTTTTTT
-,-,TRBV6-1,TRBJ2-3,15,CASLGGSFSTDTQYF,TGTGCCAGCCTCGGAGGCTCATTCAGCACAGATACGCAGTATTTT
-,TRBD1,TRBV4-1,TRBJ2-5,14,CASSQGTGQETQYF,TGCGCCAGCAGCCAAGGGACAGGCCAAGAGACCCAGTACTTC
-,-,TRBV19,TRBJ2-1,15,CASSVTPGTYNEQFF,TGTGCCAGTAGTGTCACCCCCGGGACCTACAATGAGCAGTTCTTC
-,TRBD1,TRBV4-1,TRBJ2-1,17,CASSQNTGTGDYNEQFF,TGCGCCAGCAGCCAAAATACCGGGACAGGGGACTACAATGAGCAGTTCTTC